The subject of this entry is one T cell receptor (beta chain). Its antigen target is currently unknown. No much larger clonotype is one base removed from it; base qualities were not supplied. Its CDR3 holds 12 amino acids, cysteine through phenylalanine. Here the CDR3 DNA is all that survives: 36 bases in frame from base 1. V and J lose 6 bases and 3 bases, and a span of 9 bases separates them. Per the germline V gene, SGHTA is the CDR1 and FQGNSA is the CDR2. This record comes from a study of cytomegalovirus exposure and HLA in healthy donors (dated by TCRdb to about 2017). Looking at the study overall: An earlier analysis of 587 of the donors reported under 300 Gb of sequence data and approximately 120 million unique TCR beta sequences obtained from about 179 million T cells. Roughly 310 gigabases of sequencing data and 70 million to 85 million unique TCR sequences were included in an early release covering roughly 600 HLA-typed donors. Of the roughly 400 genotyped donors, approximately 83% fell in the genetic ancestry cluster associated with self-reported Caucasian donors. The study was designed to test whether signatures of past pathogen exposure could be identified by cataloging public T cell receptors. The T cell repertoires of roughly 660 subjects were profiled by immunosequencing and related to cytomegalovirus serostatus. Besides the first cohort of approximately 670 subjects, a separate validation cohort made up of 120 different subjects was used. The study combined high-throughput TCR immunosequencing, statistical association of individual TCRs with disease status, and machine learning to predict cytomegalovirus infection status. To study patterns of TCR occurrence, a later analysis re-analyzed previously published TCR beta repertoires from several hundred donors and added high-resolution HLA genotyping. Rather than using new phenotypic data, the later analysis identified candidate immune exposures from TCR beta sequences and from how often those sequences occurred across donors. An earlier analysis of several hundred of the donors applied high-throughput TCR beta sequencing to assess whether each TCR beta V gene segment acted as functional or pseudogenic. Alongside the repertoire data, information on donor age, sex, ethnicity and CMV serostatus was compiled. Genome-wide SNP genotypes for about three fifths of the roughly 670 donors were used in a later genetic analysis, which treated that subset as a discovery cohort. All discovery cohort repertoires had been generated on a single sequencing platform. HLA typing included class I and class II loci at four-digit resolution. The number of typed donors differed by locus: roughly 620-640 for A, B, C, DRB1 and DQB1; approximately 520 for DQA1; 606 for DPA1; and some 470 for DPB1. Because of strong linkage in the cohort, roughly 5 DR-DQ haplotypes were treated as single units for association and clustering. Among under 450 genotyped donors of the cohort, an average of approximately 240,000 unique TCR beta nucleotide sequences were sequenced per donor, about a sixth of them non-productive.

What the research found in general, with its limitations: A further reported finding was that TCR beta sequences accurately predicted the HLA-A and HLA-B alleles for most subjects in the first cohort. When HLA alleles, especially DR and DQ, strongly co-occurred, TCR associations were difficult to assign to individual alleles. Some IMGT-functional V segments, including TRBV6-2 and TRBV6-3, could not be told apart with the 87-base-pair reads, so those segments were excluded. In a later analysis, most CMV-associated TCR beta chains were found to appear HLA-restricted, with HLA associations seemingly driven largely by CMV exposure. Most TCR sequences were seen in very few donors, while some public TCRs were found in many individuals. Presence/absence analyses assumed roughly uniform sequencing depth across donors, an assumption that may not hold. Correlated functional status among segregating V segments might reflect linkage disequilibrium, but an unknown experimental factor could not be ruled out. A later analysis associated 15,000 to 20,000 TCR beta sequences with specific HLA alleles at a false discovery rate of 0.05. Only TCR beta chains were sequenced in this cohort, and the absence of alpha or paired-chain data limited detectable features. The classifier was reported to diagnose cytomegalovirus status with high specificity and sensitivity in both the original cohort and the validation cohort. The authors suggested that the approach could potentially be generalized to other disease states and immunological phenotypes. In a later genetic analysis, fewer N-insertions in productive TCRs were reported among donors in an Asian-associated ancestry cluster than the approximately 630-donor mean. The earlier analysis of approximately 590 of the donors excluded fewer than 20 rarely observed V segments, including chromosome 9 orphons, because counts were too low. In a later analysis, TCR association rates were found to vary across HLA loci, with the most associated TCRs seen for DRB1 alleles and the fewest for HLA-C alleles. A group of highly shared sequence variants was considered likely to be a technical artifact of the sequencing pipeline. A total of about 150 TCR beta chains were listed by the study as associated with cytomegalovirus. In a later analysis, HLA-associated TCR beta chains showed more clonal expansion and lower generation probabilities than non-associated chains that were equally common. In an earlier analysis of 587 of the donors, most TCR beta V segments appeared in productive rearrangements about 87% or about 30% of the time, broadly matching IMGT annotations. For the cohort, immune exposure information was limited to CMV serostatus. V-gene and J-gene trimming of TCR beta chains was associated with a missense DCLRE1C variant in a later genetic analysis, and the association was replicated in an independent cohort. According to a later analysis, parvovirus B19, influenza, CMV and Epstein-Barr virus appeared linked to several top co-occurrence clusters. A few of the identified cytomegalovirus-associated TCR beta chains were confirmed in vitro to be specific for cytomegalovirus antigens. Because HLA typing was missing for some donors at each locus, association tests included only the typed subset.

Libraries were prepared through the immunoSEQ multiplex PCR assay. For the multiplex PCR, a mixture combining 60 forward primers for TCR Vbeta segments and 13 reverse primers for TCR Jbeta segments was used. Amplification of the CDR3 region of rearranged TCR beta genes was performed with a multiplex PCR assay on genomic DNA. The amplified TCR beta libraries were sequenced on the Illumina HiSeq System as 87-base-pair reads. In the original analysis: A later analysis tallied some 79 million unique TCR beta chains across the 700 or so repertoires, and about 12 million of those chains were shared by two or more donors. Raw reads were error-corrected and collapsed into unique sequences by a nearest-neighbor algorithm in which closely related sequences were merged to remove PCR and sequencing errors. V, D and J gene segments were assigned by aligning CDR3 sequences to IMGT reference sequences. For a sequence to be retained, a match of at least six nucleotides was required to both a V gene segment and a J gene segment. Rearrangements were classified as productive when the CDR3 lacked stop codons and remained in frame with V and J, and all other rearrangements were classified as non-productive. CDR3 was defined by IMGT convention, running from the second conserved V-encoded cysteine to the conserved J-encoded phenylalanine. The earlier analysis of approximately 590 of the donors excluded any sequence lacking an unambiguous match to a single V gene segment. An earlier analysis of a few hundred of the donors called V segments functional above 56.7% productive rearrangements and segregating when the between-donor standard deviation exceeded 5%. To diagnose cytomegalovirus status from the catalog of TCR beta chain sequences, a statistical classification framework was built. A later analysis assigned V and J genes by comparing TCR nucleotide sequences with IMGT/GENE-DB human TR gene sequences. A later analysis assigned CDR3 sequences and most-parsimonious VDJ recombination scenarios with the TCRdist pipeline. In a later analysis, every TCR beta chain was defined by the combination of its CDR3 amino acid sequence and its V-gene family, and reads without a unique V-gene family were dropped. As a way to deal with suspected cross-contamination and a sequencing artifact, a later analysis dropped 500 to 700 nucleotide sequences that were highly shared and had low generation probability. A later analysis calculated a clonal expansion index for each public chain from normalized within-repertoire ranks of inferred template counts. In a later analysis, generation probabilities were computed with a VDJ recombination model fitted to out-of-frame rearrangements, and the resulting probabilities were checked against IGoR. Hypergeometric tests were used in a later analysis to score TCR-TCR, TCR-HLA and TCR-CMV co-occurrence, with a repertoire-size bias correction applied to the TCR pairs. To estimate false discovery rates, a later analysis permuted the HLA or CMV assignments 20 times. In a later analysis, co-occurring TCRs were grouped using DBSCAN, with TCRdist sequence similarity added in when clustering inside HLA-allele-positive subsets. For co-occurrence clustering, repertoires with fewer than 30,000 or more than 120,000 public chains were excluded, along with about five repertoires with anomalous nucleotide sharing. TCRdb took over this immuneACCESS table, retaining in-frame rearrangements with V and J assigned. Such tables are incomplete; in checked studies, under half of the missing clones stem from an unresolved V gene, and the remainder is unexplained. V and J calls and clone size are copied from that table; D and trimming were computed from the DNA. The sample has 70,000 to 95,000 clones on record, roughly 72% of them singletons. The ten biggest clones cover under 7% of the sample.

The cohort was made up of approximately 670 healthy bone marrow donors. At the time of sampling, all cohort members were nominally healthy, though unrecorded immune exposures were likely present. The donor tested CMV seropositive and was one of the 289 seropositive cohort members. Each donor provided a peripheral blood sample, and peripheral blood mononuclear cells were used for TCR beta sequencing. Genomic DNA extraction from the blood cell samples was performed with the Qiagen DNeasy Blood Extraction Kit. The sequence is built from TRBV7-2 and TRBJ2-7; the best D guess is TRBD2, with 5 bases matching. The sample comprised PBMCs. The TCR originated in a man younger than 40 in good health and CMV-seropositive. CDR3 region: CASRASGYEQYF. The sequenced DNA: TGTGCCAGCAGAGCCAGCGGCTACGAGCAGTACTTC.